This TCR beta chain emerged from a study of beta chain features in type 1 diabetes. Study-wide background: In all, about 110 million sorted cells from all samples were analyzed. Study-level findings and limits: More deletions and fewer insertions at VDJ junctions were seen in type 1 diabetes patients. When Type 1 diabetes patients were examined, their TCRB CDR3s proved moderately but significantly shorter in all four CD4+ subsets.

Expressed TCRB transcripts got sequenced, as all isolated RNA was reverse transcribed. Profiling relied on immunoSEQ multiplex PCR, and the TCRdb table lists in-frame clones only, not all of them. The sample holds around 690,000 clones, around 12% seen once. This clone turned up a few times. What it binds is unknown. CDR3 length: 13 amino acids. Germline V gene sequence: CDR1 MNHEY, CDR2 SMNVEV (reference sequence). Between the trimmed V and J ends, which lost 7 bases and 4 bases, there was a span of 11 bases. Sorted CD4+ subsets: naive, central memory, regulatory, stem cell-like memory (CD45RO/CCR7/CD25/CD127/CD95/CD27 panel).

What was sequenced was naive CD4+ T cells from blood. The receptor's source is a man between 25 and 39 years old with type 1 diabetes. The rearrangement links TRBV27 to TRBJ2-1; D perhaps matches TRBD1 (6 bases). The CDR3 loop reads CASNPQGYNEQFF. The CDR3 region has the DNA TGTGCCAGCAACCCCCAGGGGTACAATGAGCAGTTCTTC.